Given below is one TCR beta chain in context. TCRdb's table, derived via immunoSEQ multiplex PCR, lists solely in-frame clones and lacks some. This table has approximately 2,000,000 clones, around 92% appearing once. Germline lookup yields CDR1 SGHRS and CDR2 YFSETQ. The CDR3 totals 18 residues. V was pared by 0 bases and J by 4 bases, with 7 bases of the junction left unmatched. This entry is derived from a study of shared clonotypes between healthy human individuals. This chain links TRBV5-1 with TRBJ2-6; 10 bases align to TRBD2. This TCR came from a man aged 18 to 30 in good health. Some clones in this sample may be carry-over from other donors' samples. The sample was naive CD4+ T cells from PBMCs. Subset: CD45RA+ positively selected. DNA for the CDR3: TGCGCCAGCAGCTTGGTCGCTAGCGGGAGTCCCGGGGCCAACGTCCTGACTTTC. Amino acids: CASSLVASGSPGANVLTF.